The T cell receptor (beta chain) under discussion was sequenced for a study of Ad26.COV2.S vaccination and SARS-CoV-2 variants. Study context: Once, or twice with 56 days between doses, Ad26.COV2.S was given intramuscularly.

Only in-frame clones appear in the TCRdb table, and some are missing; sequencing was by immunoSEQ multiplex PCR. The table records about 320,000 clones, about 90% of them present only once. The treatment was: about 20 received Ad26.COV2.S at low or high dose, single or two shots; roughly 5 received placebo; per-sample allocation not given. At day 63 after the first vaccine or placebo injection, samples were drawn. The sample came from a Boston adult aged 18-55 years. The CDR3 totals 12 residues. CDR1 SGHDN and CDR2 FVKESK come from the germline V gene. Trimming shortened V by 4 bases and J by 5 bases, and 8 bases separated the two germline ends.

The gene calls are TRBV14 and TRBJ1-2; D unresolved. The TCR sequence derives from a person aged 18-65 years who received the Ad26.COV2.S COVID-19 vaccine or a placebo. Sequences were derived from peripheral blood, sampled in a trial of Ad26.COV2.S vaccine versus placebo. This CDR3 reads CASSPAPYGYTF. CDR3 DNA: TGTGCCAGCAGCCCTGCCCCTTATGGCTACACCTTC.